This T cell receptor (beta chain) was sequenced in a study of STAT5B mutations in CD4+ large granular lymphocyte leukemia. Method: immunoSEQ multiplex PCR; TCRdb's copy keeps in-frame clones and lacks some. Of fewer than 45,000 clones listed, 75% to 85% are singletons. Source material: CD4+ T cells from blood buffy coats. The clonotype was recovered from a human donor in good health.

The CDR3 DNA reads as TGTGCCAGCAGCCCCGGGGGGGGGACAGGAACCTTC. This sequence encodes CASSPGGGTGTF. The chain carries TRBV14 and TRBJ1-2; 8 positions match TRBD1. This CDR3 spans 12 amino acids. Per germline, CDR1 SGHDN and CDR2 FVKESK. V lost 4 bases and J lost 14; bases outside the gene matches: 9. The full variable domain, its missing parts supplied by reference TRBV14 and TRBJ1-2, is EAGVTQFPSHSVIEKGQTVTLRCDPISGHDNLYWYRRVMGKEIKFLLHFVKESKQDESGMPNNRFLAERTGGTYSTLKVQPAELEDSGVYFCASSPGGGTGTFGSGTRLTVV.